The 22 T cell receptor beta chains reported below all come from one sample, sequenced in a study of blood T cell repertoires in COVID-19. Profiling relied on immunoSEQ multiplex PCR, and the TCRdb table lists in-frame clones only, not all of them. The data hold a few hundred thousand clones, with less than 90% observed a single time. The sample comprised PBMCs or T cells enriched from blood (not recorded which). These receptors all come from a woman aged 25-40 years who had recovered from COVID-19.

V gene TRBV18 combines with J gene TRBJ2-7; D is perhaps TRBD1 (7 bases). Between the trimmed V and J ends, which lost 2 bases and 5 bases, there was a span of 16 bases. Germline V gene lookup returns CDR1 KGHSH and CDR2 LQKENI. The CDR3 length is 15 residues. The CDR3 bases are TGTGCCAGCTCACCATCCGCCAGGGGGAGGAACGAGCAGTACTTC. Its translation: CASSPSARGRNEQYF.

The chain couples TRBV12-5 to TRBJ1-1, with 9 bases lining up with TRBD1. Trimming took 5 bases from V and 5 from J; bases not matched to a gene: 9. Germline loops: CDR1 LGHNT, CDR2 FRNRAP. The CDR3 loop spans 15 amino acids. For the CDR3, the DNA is TGTGCTAGTGGTGTAACACTACAGGGGGCTACTGAAGCTTTCTTT. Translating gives CASGVTLQGATEAFF.

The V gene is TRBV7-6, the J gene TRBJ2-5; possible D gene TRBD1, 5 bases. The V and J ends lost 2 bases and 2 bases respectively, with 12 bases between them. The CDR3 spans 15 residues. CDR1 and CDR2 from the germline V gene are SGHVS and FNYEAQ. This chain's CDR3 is CASSLSRQIQETQYF. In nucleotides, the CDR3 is TGTGCCAGCAGCTTATCAAGACAGATACAAGAGACCCAGTACTTC.

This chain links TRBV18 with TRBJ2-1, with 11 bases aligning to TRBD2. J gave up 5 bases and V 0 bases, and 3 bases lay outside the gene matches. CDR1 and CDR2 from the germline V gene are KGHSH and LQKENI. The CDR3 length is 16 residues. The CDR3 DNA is TGTGCCAGCTCACCACCAACTAGCGGGAGCCACAATGAGCAGTTCTTC. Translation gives CASSPPTSGSHNEQFF.

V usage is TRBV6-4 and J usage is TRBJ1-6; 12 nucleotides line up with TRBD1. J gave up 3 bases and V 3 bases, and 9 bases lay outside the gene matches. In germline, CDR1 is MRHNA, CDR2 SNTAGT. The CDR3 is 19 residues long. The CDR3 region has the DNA TGTGCCAGCAGTGAGCTAGAGGGACAGGGGGCACTCTATAATTCACCCCTCCACTTT. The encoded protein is CASSELEGQGALYNSPLHF.

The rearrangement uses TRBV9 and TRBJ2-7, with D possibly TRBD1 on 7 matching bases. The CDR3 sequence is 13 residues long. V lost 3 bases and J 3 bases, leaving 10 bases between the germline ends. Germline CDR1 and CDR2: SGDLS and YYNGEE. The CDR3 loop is CASSARGDYEQYF. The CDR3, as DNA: TGTGCCAGCAGCGCCAGGGGGGACTACGAGCAGTACTTC. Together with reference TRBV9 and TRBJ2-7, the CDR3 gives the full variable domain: DSGVTQTPKHLITATGQRVTLRCSPRSGDLSVYWYQQSLDQGLQFLIQYYNGEERAKGNILERFSAQQFPDLHSELNLSSLELGDSALYFCASSARGDYEQYFGPGTRLTVT.

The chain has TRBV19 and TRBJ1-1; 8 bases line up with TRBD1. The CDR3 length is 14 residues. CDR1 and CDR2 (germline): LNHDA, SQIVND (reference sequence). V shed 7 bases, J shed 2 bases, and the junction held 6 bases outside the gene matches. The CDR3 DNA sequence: TGTGCCAGTACTCGACAGGGGATTAACACTGAAGCTTTCTTT. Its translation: CASTRQGINTEAFF.

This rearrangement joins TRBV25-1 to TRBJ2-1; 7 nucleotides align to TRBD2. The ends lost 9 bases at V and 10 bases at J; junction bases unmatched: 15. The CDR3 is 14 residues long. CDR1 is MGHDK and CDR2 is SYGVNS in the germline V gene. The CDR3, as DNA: TGTGCCAGTAGCGGGTTAGAGCCGGACGGGGAGCAGTTCTTC. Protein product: CASSGLEPDGEQFF.

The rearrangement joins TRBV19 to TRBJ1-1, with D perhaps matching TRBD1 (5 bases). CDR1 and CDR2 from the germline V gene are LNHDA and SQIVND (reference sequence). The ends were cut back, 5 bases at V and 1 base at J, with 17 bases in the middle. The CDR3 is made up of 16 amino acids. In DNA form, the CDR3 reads TGTGCCAGTAGTCCGACCGTTGGACACGCGAACACTGAAGCTTTCTTT. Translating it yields CASSPTVGHANTEAFF.

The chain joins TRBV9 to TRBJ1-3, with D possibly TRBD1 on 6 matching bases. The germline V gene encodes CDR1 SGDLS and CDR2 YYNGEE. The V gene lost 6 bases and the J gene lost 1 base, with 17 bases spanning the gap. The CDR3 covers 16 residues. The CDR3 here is CASTPETGFSGNTIYF. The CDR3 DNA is TGTGCCAGCACACCAGAAACAGGGTTTTCTGGAAACACCATATATTTT.

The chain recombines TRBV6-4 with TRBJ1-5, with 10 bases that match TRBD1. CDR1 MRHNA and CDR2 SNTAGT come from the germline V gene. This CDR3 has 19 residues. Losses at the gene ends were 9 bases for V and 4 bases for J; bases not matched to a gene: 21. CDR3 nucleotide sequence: TGTGCCAGTCCCCAGTTTCTGGACAGGGGGTATCTTGGGAATCAGCCCCAGCATTTT. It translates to CASPQFLDRGYLGNQPQHF.

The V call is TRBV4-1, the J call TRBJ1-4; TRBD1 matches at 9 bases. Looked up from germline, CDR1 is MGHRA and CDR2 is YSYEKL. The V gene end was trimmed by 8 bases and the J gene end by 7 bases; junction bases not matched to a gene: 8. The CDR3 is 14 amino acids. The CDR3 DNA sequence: TGCGCCAGCGGTTGGGGACAGGGATCTGAAAAACTGTTTTTT. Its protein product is CASGWGQGSEKLFF.

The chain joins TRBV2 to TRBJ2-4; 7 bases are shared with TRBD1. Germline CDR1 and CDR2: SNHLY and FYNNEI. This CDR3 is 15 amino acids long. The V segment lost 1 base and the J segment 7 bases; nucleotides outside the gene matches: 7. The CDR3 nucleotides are TGTGCCAGCAGTGAAGGGACAGGCTACAAGAACATTCAGTACTTC. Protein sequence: CASSEGTGYKNIQYF.

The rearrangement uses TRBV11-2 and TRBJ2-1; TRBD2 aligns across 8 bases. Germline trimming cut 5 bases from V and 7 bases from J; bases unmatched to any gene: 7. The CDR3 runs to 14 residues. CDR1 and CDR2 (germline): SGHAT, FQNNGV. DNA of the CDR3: TGTGCCAGCAGCCCCGCGGGGGGCTGGAATGAGCAGTTCTTC. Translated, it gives CASSPAGGWNEQFF.

CDR3 sequence reads: CASSLGTDNEQFF. Here the CDR3 DNA reads TGTGCCAGCAGTCTCGGGACAGACAATGAGCAGTTCTTC. V gene TRBV28 combines with J gene TRBJ2-1, with 7 bases lining up with TRBD1. The J segment lost 5 bases and the V segment lost 5 bases, leaving 3 bases of the junction unmatched. From germline, CDR1 is MDHEN and CDR2 SYDVKM. This CDR3 has 13 residues.

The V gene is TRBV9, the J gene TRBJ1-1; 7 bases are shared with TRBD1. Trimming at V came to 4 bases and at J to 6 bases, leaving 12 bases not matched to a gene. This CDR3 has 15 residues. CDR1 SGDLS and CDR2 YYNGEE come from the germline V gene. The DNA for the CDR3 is TGTGCCAGCAGCCGCAACAGGGGAAAAGGGGCTGAAGCTTTCTTT. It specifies CASSRNRGKGAEAFF. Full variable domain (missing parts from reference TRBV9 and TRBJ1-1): DSGVTQTPKHLITATGQRVTLRCSPRSGDLSVYWYQQSLDQGLQFLIQYYNGEERAKGNILERFSAQQFPDLHSELNLSSLELGDSALYFCASSRNRGKGAEAFFGQGTRLTVV.

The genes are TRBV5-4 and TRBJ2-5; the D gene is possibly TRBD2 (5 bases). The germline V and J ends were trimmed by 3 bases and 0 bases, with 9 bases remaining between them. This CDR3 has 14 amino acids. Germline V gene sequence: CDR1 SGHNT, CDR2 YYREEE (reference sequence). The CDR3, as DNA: TGTGCCAGCAGCTCGGGGTTCGACCAAGAGACCCAGTACTTC. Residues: CASSSGFDQETQYF.

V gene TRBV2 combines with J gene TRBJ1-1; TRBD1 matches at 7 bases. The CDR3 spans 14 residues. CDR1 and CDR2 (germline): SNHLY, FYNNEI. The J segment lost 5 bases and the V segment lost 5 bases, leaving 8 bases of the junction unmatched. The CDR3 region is CASSLQGMETEAFF. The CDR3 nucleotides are TGTGCCAGCAGTCTACAGGGGATGGAGACTGAAGCTTTCTTT. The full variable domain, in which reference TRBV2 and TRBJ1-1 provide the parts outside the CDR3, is EPEVTQTPSHQVTQMGQEVILRCVPISNHLYFYWYRQILGQKVEFLVSFYNNEISEKSEIFDDQFSVERPDGSNFTLKIRSTKLEDSAMYFCASSLQGMETEAFFGQGTRLTVV.

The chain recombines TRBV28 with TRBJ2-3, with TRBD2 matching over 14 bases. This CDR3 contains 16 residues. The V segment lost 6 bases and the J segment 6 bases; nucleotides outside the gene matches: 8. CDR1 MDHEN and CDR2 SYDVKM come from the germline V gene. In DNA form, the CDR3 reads TGTGCCAGCAGAGCGACTAGCGGGGGGGCAAGCGATACGCAGTATTTT. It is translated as CASRATSGGASDTQYF. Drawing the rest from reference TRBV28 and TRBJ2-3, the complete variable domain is DVKVTQSSRYLVKRTGEKVFLECVQDMDHENMFWYRQDPGLGLRLIYFSYDVKMKEKGDIPEGYSVSREKKERFSLILESASTNQTSMYLCASRATSGGASDTQYFGPGTRLTVL.

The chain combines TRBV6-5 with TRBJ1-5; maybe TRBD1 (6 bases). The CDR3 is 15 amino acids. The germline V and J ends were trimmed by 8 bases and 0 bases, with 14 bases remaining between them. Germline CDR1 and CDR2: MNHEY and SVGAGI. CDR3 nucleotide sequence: TGTGCCAGCGGGGGACAAGCTTATAGCAATCAGCCCCAGCATTTT. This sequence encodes CASGGQAYSNQPQHF.

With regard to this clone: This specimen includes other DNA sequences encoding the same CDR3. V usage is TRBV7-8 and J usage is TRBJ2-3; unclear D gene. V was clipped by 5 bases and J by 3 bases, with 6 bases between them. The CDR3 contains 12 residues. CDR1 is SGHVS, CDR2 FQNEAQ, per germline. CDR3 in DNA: TGTGCCAGCAGCCCCTTTACAGATACGCAGTATTTT. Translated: CASSPFTDTQYF.

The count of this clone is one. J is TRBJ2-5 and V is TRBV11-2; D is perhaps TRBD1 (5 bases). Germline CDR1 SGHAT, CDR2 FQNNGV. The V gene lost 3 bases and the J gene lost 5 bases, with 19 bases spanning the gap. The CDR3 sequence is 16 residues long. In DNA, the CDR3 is TGTGCCAGCAGCTTCTCGCCAGGGATGATTGGGGAGACCCAGTACTTC. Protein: CASSFSPGMIGETQYF.